Each of the 23 T cell receptor beta chains below was sequenced from the same sample in a study of cytomegalovirus exposure and HLA in healthy donors. Primers: 60 Vbeta forward and 13 Jbeta reverse. Sequencing used immunoSEQ multiplex PCR; TCRdb keeps in-frame clones, though not all of them. The data hold about 160,000 clones, with around 75% observed a single time. Sample: PBMCs. All receptors come from a female donor in good health and CMV-seronegative.

V and J are TRBV7-9 and TRBJ2-1; 8 bases match TRBD1. The CDR3 has 15 residues. The germline V gene has CDR1 SEHNR and CDR2 FQNEAQ (reference sequence). J gave up 8 bases and V 5 bases, and 11 bases lay outside the gene matches. The CDR3 nucleotides are TGTGCCAGCAGCCACCCCGGACAGGGTTGGGATGAGCAGTTCTTC. Translated, it gives CASSHPGQGWDEQFF.

This clone was counted between two and nine times. This chain uses TRBV19 with TRBJ2-7; 7 bases are a match to TRBD1. Unmatched junction bases numbered 7, after V lost 5 bases and J lost 0 bases. The CDR3 is 15 amino acids. Germline CDR1 and CDR2: LNHDA and SQIVND (reference sequence). CDR3 coding DNA: TGTGCCAGTAGTTCCCCCCGGGACAGCTCCTACGAGCAGTACTTC. As protein: CASSSPRDSSYEQYF. Using reference TRBV19 and TRBJ2-7 for the parts outside the CDR3, the full variable domain is DGGITQSPKYLFRKEGQNVTLSCEQNLNHDAMYWYRQDPGQGLRLIYYSQIVNDFQKGDIAEGYSVSREKKESFPLTVTSAQKNPTAFYLCASSSPRDSSYEQYFGPGTRLTVT.

V is TRBV2 and J is TRBJ2-1; D not certain. Trimming left V 9 bases short and J 5 bases short, with 5 bases between. CDR3 length equals 10 residues. Germline CDR1 reads SNHLY; CDR2 reads FYNNEI. The CDR3 bases are TGTGCCAGTGTAGACAATGAGCAGTTCTTC. Translated, it gives CASVDNEQFF. The whole variable domain, remainder taken from reference TRBV2 and TRBJ2-1, is EPEVTQTPSHQVTQMGQEVILRCVPISNHLYFYWYRQILGQKVEFLVSFYNNEISEKSEIFDDQFSVERPDGSNFTLKIRSTKLEDSAMYFCASVDNEQFFGPGTRLTVL.

This chain links TRBV6-6 with TRBJ1-1; D ambiguous. The germline CDR1 and CDR2 sequences are MNHNY and SVGAGI (reference sequence). CDR3 length: 12 residues. V was clipped by 6 bases and J by 4 bases, with 9 bases between them. CDR3 region: CASSPEGTEAFF. The CDR3 DNA sequence: TGTGCCAGCAGCCCGGAGGGCACTGAAGCTTTCTTT.

The rearrangement links TRBV6-1 to TRBJ1-3, with D tentatively TRBD1 (6 bases). The germline gives CDR1 MNHNS, CDR2 SASEGT. CDR3 length equals 15 residues. V lost 3 bases and J 7 bases, leaving 16 bases between the germline ends. Written as DNA, the CDR3 is TGTGCCAGCAGTGAGGCATATGGGGGCGGGAACACCATATATTTT. This encodes CASSEAYGGGNTIYF.

The chain employs TRBV6-5 and TRBJ1-1; perhaps TRBD1 as D (5 bases). Germline V gene data show CDR1 as MNHEY and CDR2 as SVGAGI. The V gene lost 5 bases and the J gene lost 4 bases, with 17 bases spanning the gap. The CDR3 length is 15 residues. This CDR3 is CASSPEGGGGTEAFF. In nucleotides, the CDR3 is TGTGCCAGCAGTCCCGAAGGTGGGGGGGGCACTGAAGCTTTCTTT.

The chain employs TRBV28 and TRBJ1-4; D perhaps matches TRBD1 (6 bases). V shed 3 bases and J shed 7 bases, with 12 bases lying between them. The CDR3 consists of 14 residues. Per germline, CDR1 MDHEN and CDR2 SYDVKM. CDR3 in DNA: TGTGCCAGCAGTTTCTCCAGGGGACGTGAAAAACTGTTTTTT. Translating it yields CASSFSRGREKLFF.

This clone was found once. V is TRBV7-6 and J is TRBJ2-7; TRBD2 aligns across 11 bases. There are 18 residues in the CDR3. The germline CDR1 and CDR2 sequences are SGHVS and FNYEAQ. V lost 1 base to trimming and J lost 1 base; unmatched junction nucleotides: 9. The CDR3 nucleotides are TGTGCCAGCAGCTTAGAAGGGTGGGGGACTAGCGGATCCTACGAGCAGTACTTC. Amino acid sequence: CASSLEGWGTSGSYEQYF.

This clone was counted a few times. This chain uses TRBV6-5 with TRBJ1-1, with a possible D match to TRBD1 (6 bases). The CDR3 length is 13 residues. Germline CDR1 MNHEY, CDR2 SVGAGI. V dropped 6 bases and J dropped 7 bases, with 15 bases sitting between them. The chain's CDR3 is CASRFSGAGEAFF. CDR3 coding DNA: TGTGCCAGCAGATTCTCAGGGGCGGGTGAAGCTTTCTTT.

This chain uses TRBV6-1 with TRBJ1-5, with a possible D match to TRBD1 (5 bases). The CDR3 sequence is 17 residues long. Trimming took 3 bases from V and 6 from J, leaving 21 bases between them. Germline CDR1 reads MNHNS; CDR2 reads SASEGT. The CDR3 DNA follows: TGTGCCAGCAGTGATTATCCCCACGGGGGAAAGGGTCAGCCCCAGCATTTT. It is translated as CASSDYPHGGKGQPQHF.

The chain employs TRBV5-8 and TRBJ2-5; maybe TRBD2 (7 bases). Germline CDR1 reads SGHTS; CDR2 reads YDEGEE. This CDR3 contains 17 residues. V was pared by 4 bases and J by 4 bases, with 23 bases between. CDR3 DNA: TGTGCCAGCAGCCCGGGCACTAGCGCCGGGGGCAGAGAGACCCAGTACTTC. Protein product: CASSPGTSAGGRETQYF.

This chain joins TRBV4-1 and TRBJ2-3; maybe TRBD1 (6 bases). Trimming shortened V by 4 bases and J by 2 bases, and 13 bases separated the two germline ends. Germline CDR1 MGHRA, CDR2 YSYEKL. This CDR3 spans 15 amino acids. This CDR3 reads CASSRDRDTTDTQYF. The CDR3 DNA reads TGCGCCAGCAGCCGGGACCGGGACACCACAGATACGCAGTATTTT.

This rearrangement joins TRBV28 to TRBJ2-5; 8 positions agree with TRBD2. The J call may be incorrect, as the DNA end agrees better with TRBJ2-7. Germline CDR1 reads MDHEN; CDR2 reads SYDVKM. The CDR3 runs 13 residues. For the CDR3, the DNA is TGTGCCAGCAGAGCGGGAGTGCGGCTCGAGCAGTACTTC. Translated, it gives CASRAGVRLEQYF.

This chain links TRBV7-6 with TRBJ2-2; D is uncertain. The CDR3 consists of 16 residues. V lost 1 base, J lost 5 bases, and 14 bases lay in between. Germline assignment: CDR1 SGHVS and CDR2 FNYEAQ. The CDR3 region has the DNA TGTGCCAGCAGCTTAGGGGTTAGCTTTTTTACCGGGGAGCTGTTTTTT. Translation gives CASSLGVSFFTGELFF.

V usage is TRBV19 and J usage is TRBJ1-1; D remains ambiguous. Germline CDR1 is LNHDA and CDR2 is SQIVND (reference sequence). The CDR3 has 15 residues. Trimming took 0 bases from V and 3 from J, leaving 11 bases between them. The CDR3 reads CASSIDQKRDTEAFF. CDR3 DNA sequence: TGTGCCAGTAGTATAGATCAGAAGCGGGACACTGAAGCTTTCTTT.

V usage is TRBV6-1 and J usage is TRBJ1-3, with D hard to call. The germline CDR1 and CDR2 sequences are MNHNS and SASEGT. The V end lost 2 bases, the J end lost 0 bases, and 11 bases lay between the germline ends. This CDR3 spans 16 amino acids. CDR3 DNA sequence: TGTGCCAGCAGTGAAACCCCCAGCGGCTCTGGAAACACCATATATTTT. As protein: CASSETPSGSGNTIYF.

This clone turned up a few times. This chain connects TRBV7-6 to TRBJ2-7, with TRBD1 matching over 11 bases. V was clipped by 2 bases and J by 12 bases; unmatched bases: 3. Germline V gives CDR1 SGHVS, CDR2 FNYEAQ. This CDR3 has 12 amino acids. CDR3 DNA: TGTGCCAGCAGCTTATGGACAGGGGGCCTGTACTTC. Protein: CASSLWTGGLYF. The entire variable domain, with the rest obtained from reference TRBV7-6 and TRBJ2-7, is as follows: GAGVSQSPRYKVTKRGQDVALRCDPISGHVSLYWYRQALGQGPEFLTYFNYEAQQDKSGLPNDRFSAERPEGSISTLTIQRTEQRDSAMYRCASSLWTGGLYFGPGTRLTVT.

The CDR3 DNA is TGCGCCAGCAGCCCGGGACTAGCGGCGATACAAGAGACCCAGTACTTC. Translating it yields CASSPGLAAIQETQYF. This chain uses TRBV5-1 with TRBJ2-5, with TRBD2 matching 11 bases. V was pared by 4 bases and J by 2 bases, with 7 bases of the junction left unmatched. The CDR3 covers 16 residues. Looked up from germline, CDR1 is SGHRS and CDR2 is YFSETQ.

The V gene is TRBV6-5, the J gene TRBJ2-7, with D maybe TRBD2 (7 bases). There are 13 residues in the CDR3. Trimming shortened V by 6 bases and J by 6 bases, and 15 bases separated the two germline ends. Germline CDR1 is MNHEY and CDR2 is SVGAGI. The CDR3 DNA is TGTGCCAGCAGGCGACCGGGGGGCAGCGAGCAGTACTTC. It encodes CASRRPGGSEQYF.

This chain links TRBV27 with TRBJ1-2; D gene unclear. The germline gives CDR1 MNHEY, CDR2 SMNVEV (reference sequence). This CDR3 is 13 amino acids long. Deletions cut 3 bases from V and 0 bases from J, with 5 bases between. The CDR3: CASSFGANYGYTF. As DNA, the CDR3 is TGTGCCAGCAGTTTCGGGGCTAACTATGGCTACACCTTC.

This chain joins TRBV6-6 and TRBJ2-5, with TRBD1 as a possible D gene (6 bases). Gene TRBJ2-7 matches the end of the DNA better, so the J call may be wrong. Germline-derived CDR1 and CDR2 are MNHNY and SVGAGI (reference sequence). The CDR3 extends over 13 amino acids. CDR3 bases: TGTGCCAGCTCCCACGGGACACCCGGCGAGCAGTACTTC. As protein: CASSHGTPGEQYF.

V and J are TRBV27 and TRBJ2-7; 11 bases match TRBD1. CDR1 and CDR2 (germline): MNHEY, SMNVEV (reference sequence). The CDR3 sequence is 20 residues long. The junction had 15 bases not matched to a gene; V was cut back by 0 bases and J by 2 bases. The CDR3 nucleotides are TGTGCCAGCAGTTTATCGGTAGCGCGTACGGGACAGGGGGATACCTACGAGCAGTACTTC. This gives the protein CASSLSVARTGQGDTYEQYF.

The chain is built from TRBV12-5 and TRBJ2-1, with D unresolved. V lost 4 bases and J lost 2, with 9 bases in between. The CDR3 sequence is 14 residues long. The germline CDR1 and CDR2 sequences are LGHNT and FRNRAP. The CDR3 DNA follows: TGTGCTAGTGGTTATGGCAGTCCCTACAATGAGCAGTTCTTC. It encodes CASGYGSPYNEQFF. Full variable domain (missing parts from reference TRBV12-5 and TRBJ2-1): DARVTQTPRHKVTEMGQEVTMRCQPILGHNTVFWYRQTMMQGLELLAYFRNRAPLDDSGMPKDRFSAEMPDATLATLKIQPSEPRDSAVYFCASGYGSPYNEQFFGPGTRLTVL.